A single sample is the source of the 27 T cell receptor beta chains below, sequenced in a study of T-cell memory formation after mild COVID-19 (dated by TCRdb to 2020 to 2022). Preparation of the library involved 5' RACE. The run used an Illumina NovaSeq 6000. TCRdb trimmed public reads at Q25 via fastp, called clones via MiXCR and kept in-frame beta chains. When rows share a CDR3 protein, they turn into one entry using the most common DNA and genes. The sample table contains about 470,000 distinct CDR3 sequences; only one count was recorded for around a quarter of them. 12% of the sample rests with the top ten. The sequencing input was PBMCs or a T cell subset sorted from them (not recorded which). These receptors originate from an adult woman who had mild COVID-19 (a few samples of this study predate the infection). The sample titles of this study are shuffled in the database, so cell type and time point are left out; the donor was told from shared clones.

This clonotype appeared a few times. The chain couples TRBV3-1 to TRBJ2-1; D ambiguous. The CDR3 runs to 15 residues. Germline loops: CDR1 LGHDT, CDR2 YNNKEL (reference sequence). V was clipped by 1 base and J by 8 bases, with 15 bases between them. The CDR3 loop is CASSQATIRMDEQFF. The CDR3 coding sequence is TGTGCCAGCAGCCAAGCAACCATACGGATGGATGAGCAGTTCTTC.

V usage is TRBV12-3 or TRBV12-4 and J usage is TRBJ2-2; TRBD2 agrees at 8 bases. Trimming took 6 bases from V and 5 from J; bases not matched to a gene: 11. The length of the CDR3 is 16 residues. The DNA for the CDR3 is TGTGCCAGCAGCCCAAGCGGGAGAGGCTTAACCGGGGAGCTGTTTTTT. Encoded protein: CASSPSGRGLTGELFF.

The rearrangement uses TRBV12-3 or TRBV12-4 and TRBJ1-1, with TRBD1 matching 8 bases. This CDR3 is built from 12 residues. The ends lost 6 bases at V and 11 bases at J; junction bases unmatched: 8. Here the CDR3 DNA reads TGTGCCAGCAGCATTACAGGGGGAGAGGCTTTCTTT. This sequence encodes CASSITGGEAFF.

This chain joins TRBV20-1 and TRBJ2-3; D remains unclear. The germline V gene has CDR1 DFQATT and CDR2 SNEGSKA (reference sequence). The length of the CDR3 is 12 residues. V lost 2 bases to trimming and J lost 6 bases, with 9 bases between them. CDR3 coding DNA: TGCAGTGCTAGACAGACCCCGGATACGCAGTATTTT. It translates to CSARQTPDTQYF.

The CDR3 protein is CAMGASGDGGELFF. CDR3 coding DNA: TGCGCCATGGGGGCTAGCGGGGACGGCGGGGAGCTGTTTTTT. The chain employs TRBV10-2 and TRBJ2-2; 9 bases fit TRBD2. Germline lookup yields CDR1 WSHSY and CDR2 SAAADI. This CDR3 spans 14 amino acids. V shed 10 bases, J shed 7 bases, and the junction held 10 bases outside the gene matches.

This chain links TRBV12-3 or TRBV12-4 with TRBJ2-6; D remains ambiguous. V lost 7 bases, J lost 0 bases, and 7 bases lay in between. The CDR3 is made up of 14 amino acids. CDR3 in DNA: TGTGCCAGCATGGATCTCTCTGGGGCCAACGTCCTGACTTTC. This gives the protein CASMDLSGANVLTF.

This clonotype turned up a few times. This sequence joins TRBV20-1 and TRBJ1-2; D may be TRBD1 (6 bases). The length of the CDR3 is 14 residues. CDR1 is DFQATT, CDR2 SNEGSKA, per germline (reference sequence). Trimming removed 6 bases at V and 2 bases at J, with 16 bases between. The CDR3 loop is CSADPDRQNYGYTF. CDR3 in DNA: TGCAGTGCAGATCCCGACAGGCAGAACTATGGCTACACCTTC.

The chain has TRBV5-1 and TRBJ2-7; perhaps TRBD1 as D (5 bases). V was shortened by 5 bases and J by 2 bases, with 17 bases between the two germline ends. CDR3 length equals 15 residues. Germline V gene sequence: CDR1 SGHRS, CDR2 YFSETQ. Here the CDR3 reads CASSGALGRTYEQYF. The CDR3 DNA follows: TGCGCCAGCAGTGGGGCATTGGGGCGAACCTACGAGCAGTACTTC.

The chain couples TRBV24-1 to TRBJ2-3, with D unresolved. The CDR3 covers 15 residues. The V gene's germline CDR1 is KGHDR and CDR2 SFDVKD. The V and J ends lost 0 bases and 6 bases respectively, with 12 bases between them. This chain's CDR3 is CATSDLSVLGDTQYF. In DNA, the CDR3 is TGTGCCACCAGTGATTTGTCTGTCTTGGGGGATACGCAGTATTTT.

The sample holds a few counts of this clonotype. The chain has TRBV7-9 and TRBJ2-1, with no clear D. The CDR3 spans 12 residues. Germline lookup yields CDR1 SEHNR and CDR2 FQNEAQ (reference sequence). Trimming cost V 4 bases and J 10 bases, with 11 bases left between them. CDR3 DNA: TGTGCCAGCAGCTCACTCCGGGCAGAGCAGTTCTTC. Translated: CASSSLRAEQFF.

The genes are TRBV20-1 and TRBJ2-1; no reliable D call. Germline-derived CDR1 and CDR2 are DFQATT and SNEGSKA (reference sequence). V was shortened by 1 base and J by 9 bases, with 16 bases between the two germline ends. The CDR3 length is 14 residues. This CDR3 is CSARVSSTFFEQFF. The CDR3 nucleotides are TGCAGTGCTAGAGTGTCGAGCACCTTCTTTGAGCAGTTCTTC.

Only a few counts were recorded for this clonotype. V usage is TRBV4-3 and J usage is TRBJ1-4; no clear D gene. The germline gives CDR1 LGHNA, CDR2 YSLEER. The CDR3 has 17 residues. The germline V and J ends were trimmed by 0 bases and 4 bases, with 15 bases remaining between them. CDR3: CASSQEGSRGGNEKLFF. CDR3 nucleotide sequence: TGCGCCAGCAGCCAAGAAGGGAGCCGGGGAGGTAATGAAAAACTGTTTTTT.

This clonotype was seen more than once but under ten times. The chain employs TRBV20-1 and TRBJ2-1; 8 bases map to TRBD2. Germline-derived CDR1 and CDR2 are DFQATT and SNEGSKA (reference sequence). V was pared by 5 bases and J by 0 bases, with 9 bases of the junction left unmatched. The CDR3 has 16 residues. Here the CDR3 reads CSARRASGLSYNEQFF. Here the CDR3 DNA reads TGCAGTGCTCGCCGAGCTAGCGGGCTCTCCTACAATGAGCAGTTCTTC.

The V call is TRBV6-1, the J call TRBJ2-2; 8 bases map to TRBD1. This CDR3 spans 16 amino acids. Germline CDR1 reads MNHNS; CDR2 reads SASEGT. The V and J ends lost 6 bases and 2 bases, in that order; junction bases with no gene match: 8. CDR3 region: CASRKAGTGNTGELFF. The CDR3 region has the DNA TGTGCCAGCAGGAAAGCCGGGACAGGCAACACCGGGGAGCTGTTTTTT.

This clonotype was counted between two and nine times. The genes are TRBV5-1 and TRBJ1-1; no clear D gene. The V gene lost 4 bases and the J gene lost 2 bases, with 12 bases spanning the gap. This CDR3 has 14 residues. Looked up from germline, CDR1 is SGHRS and CDR2 is YFSETQ. The CDR3 DNA sequence: TGCGCCAGCAGCCCCGAGACGGCTAACACTGAAGCTTTCTTT. It encodes CASSPETANTEAFF.

The V and J genes are TRBV25-1 and TRBJ2-2; no firm D call. The V end was cut by 1 base, the J end by 0 bases, with 6 bases between. Germline CDR1 and CDR2: MGHDK and SYGVNS. The CDR3 is 15 amino acids. The CDR3 is CASSELRSNTGELFF. Written as DNA, the CDR3 is TGTGCCAGCAGTGAATTAAGGTCGAACACCGGGGAGCTGTTTTTT.

This clonotype was counted a few times. This chain links TRBV18 with TRBJ2-1; 8 bases are a match to TRBD1. Germline V gives CDR1 KGHSH, CDR2 LQKENI. The CDR3 covers 13 residues. With 9 bases clipped from V and 8 bases from J, the junction kept 9 bases outside the gene matches. The CDR3 DNA follows: TGTGCCAGTCGTGGACAGGGCCCGGATGAGCAGTTCTTC. It yields the protein CASRGQGPDEQFF.

This clonotype was detected a few times. The chain recombines TRBV18 with TRBJ2-1, with TRBD1 identical over 9 bases. This CDR3 comprises 16 residues. Germline V CDR1 and CDR2: KGHSH, LQKENI. The V and J ends lost 3 bases and 0 bases, in that order; junction bases with no gene match: 3. CDR3 residues: CASSPLTGGSYNEQFF. The CDR3 region has the DNA TGTGCCAGCTCACCCTTGACAGGGGGCTCCTACAATGAGCAGTTCTTC.

The chain is built from TRBV2 and TRBJ2-7, with D perhaps matching TRBD1 (6 bases). This CDR3 has 14 residues. Germline CDR1 reads SNHLY; CDR2 reads FYNNEI. The ends were cut back, 6 bases at V and 0 bases at J, with 12 bases in the middle. CDR3 in DNA: TGTGCCAGCAGAAAGGACAGTAACTCCTACGAGCAGTACTTC. Amino acid sequence: CASRKDSNSYEQYF.

This clonotype was counted only a few times. This CDR3 is CASSWEHTITDTQYF. CDR3 sequence (DNA): TGTGCCAGCTCTTGGGAGCATACCATCACAGATACGCAGTATTTT. The V and J genes are TRBV18 and TRBJ2-3; tentative D call: TRBD2 (5 bases). The CDR3 consists of 15 residues. V dropped 6 bases and J dropped 2 bases, with 15 bases sitting between them. Germline CDR1 and CDR2: KGHSH and LQKENI.

The chain recombines TRBV2 with TRBJ2-5, with D possibly matching TRBD2 (5 bases). Germline assignment: CDR1 SNHLY and CDR2 FYNNEI. V was shortened by 1 base and J by 4 bases, with 7 bases between the two germline ends. CDR3 length equals 13 residues. CDR3: CASSEGERETQYF. CDR3 coding DNA: TGTGCCAGCAGTGAAGGGGAGAGAGAGACCCAGTACTTC.

The genes are TRBV5-1 and TRBJ2-1, with a possible D match to TRBD2 (5 bases). Trimming removed 3 bases at V and 0 bases at J, with 25 bases between. CDR3 length: 20 amino acids. Per germline, CDR1 SGHRS and CDR2 YFSETQ. This chain's CDR3 is CASSSPHHREAKSSYNEQFF. In nucleotides, the CDR3 is TGCGCCAGCAGCTCCCCACACCACCGGGAAGCCAAAAGCTCCTACAATGAGCAGTTCTTC.

This clonotype has a handful of counts. V usage is TRBV7-9 and J usage is TRBJ2-5, with D uncertain. The CDR3 is 10 amino acids. Germline V lookup: CDR1 SEHNR, CDR2 FQNEAQ (reference sequence). V was shortened by 7 bases and J by 5 bases, with 5 bases between the two germline ends. The CDR3 nucleotides are TGTGCCAGCACCCGGGAGACCCAGTACTTC. Translated: CASTRETQYF.

The J gene is TRBJ2-7, the V gene TRBV10-3; 8 bases are a match to TRBD1. In germline, CDR1 is ENHRY, CDR2 SYGVKD. V was pared by 4 bases and J by 5 bases, with 7 bases of the junction left unmatched. The CDR3 is 14 amino acids. The DNA of the CDR3 is TGTGCCATCAGTGGGGGACAGGTAATCGACGAGCAGTACTTC. Translating it yields CAISGGQVIDEQYF.

V is TRBV20-1 and J is TRBJ2-3; 12 bases are shared with TRBD2. This CDR3 is 14 amino acids long. Per the germline V gene, CDR1 is DFQATT and CDR2 is SNEGSKA (reference sequence). Trimming took 6 bases from V and 6 from J; bases not matched to a gene: 7. In nucleotides, the CDR3 is TGCAGTGCCCCTACTAGCGGGAGGACGGATACGCAGTATTTT. This codes for CSAPTSGRTDTQYF.

The J gene is TRBJ1-1, the V gene TRBV7-6, with TRBD1 identical over 7 bases. This CDR3 is built from 14 residues. Germline V gene lookup returns CDR1 SGHVS and CDR2 FNYEAQ. With 5 bases clipped from V and 8 bases from J, the junction kept 11 bases outside the gene matches. The CDR3 DNA reads TGTGCCAGCAGCCTGCTGGGACAGATGAACGAAGCTTTCTTT. Its translation: CASSLLGQMNEAFF.

This clonotype has a handful of counts. The gene calls are TRBV20-1 and TRBJ2-1, with a tentative D call TRBD1 (7 bases). The CDR3 length is 15 residues. Germline lookup yields CDR1 DFQATT and CDR2 SNEGSKA (reference sequence). Between the trimmed V and J ends, which lost 0 bases and 4 bases, there was a span of 13 bases. The CDR3 DNA follows: TGCAGTGCTAGAGATTTCAGGGGGGAATACAATGAGCAGTTCTTC. This gives the protein CSARDFRGEYNEQFF.